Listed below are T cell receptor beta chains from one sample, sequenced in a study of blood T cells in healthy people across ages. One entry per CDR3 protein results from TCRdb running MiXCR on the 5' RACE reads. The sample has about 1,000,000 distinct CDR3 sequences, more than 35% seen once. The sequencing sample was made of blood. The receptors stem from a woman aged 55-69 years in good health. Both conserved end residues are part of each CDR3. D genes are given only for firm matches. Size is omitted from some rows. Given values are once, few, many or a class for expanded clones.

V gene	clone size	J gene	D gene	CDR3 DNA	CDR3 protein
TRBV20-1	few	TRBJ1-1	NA	TGCAGTGCTAGAGATCCCGGCAGGGCTAACACTGAAGCTTTCTTT	CSARDPGRANTEAFF
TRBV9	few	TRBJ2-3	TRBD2	TGTGCCAGCAGCGTACGGTCTAGCGGGTTTACAGATACGCAGTATTTT	CASSVRSSGFTDTQYF
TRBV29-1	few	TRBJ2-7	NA	TGCAGCGTTGTTGAGGCGGGTAGGGTGGGGGAGCAGTACTTC	CSVVEAGRVGEQYF
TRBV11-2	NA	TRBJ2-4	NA	TGTGCCAGCAGCTTAGAGTTCGGGGGTCCGATCAAGCAAAACATTCAGTACTTC	CASSLEFGGPIKQNIQYF
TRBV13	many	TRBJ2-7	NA	TGTGCCAGCAGCCTAGACTACTACGAGCAGTACTTC	CASSLDYYEQYF
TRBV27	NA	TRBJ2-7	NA	TGTGCCAGCAGTTCACCCGGGGGAGCGTACGAGCAGTACTTC	CASSSPGGAYEQYF
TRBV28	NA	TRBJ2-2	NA	TGTGCCAGCAGGACTGCCTACGGGGGCGGGGAGCTGTTTTTT	CASRTAYGGGELFF
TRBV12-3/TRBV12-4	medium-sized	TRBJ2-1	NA	TGTGCCACCGCACCGGGGAACAATGAGCAGTTCTTC	CATAPGNNEQFF
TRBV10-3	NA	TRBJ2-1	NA	TGTGCCATCAGTGAGGGGGCCAGCATCCATGAGCAGTTCTTC	CAISEGASIHEQFF
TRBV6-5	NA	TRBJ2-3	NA	TGTGCCAGCACTCACTGGGGTGGTGCAGATACGCAGTATTTT	CASTHWGGADTQYF
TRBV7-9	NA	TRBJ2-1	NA	TGTGCCAGCAGCTTAGGGCCTCGTCCGGGCGATGAGCAGTTCTTC	CASSLGPRPGDEQFF
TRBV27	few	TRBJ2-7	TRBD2	TGTGCCAGCAGTTTAGCGGGAGGGCCAAGAAACGAGCAGTACTTC	CASSLAGGPRNEQYF
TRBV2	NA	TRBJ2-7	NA	TGTGCCAGCCGGACAGTGATGATCTACGAGCAGTACTTC	CASRTVMIYEQYF
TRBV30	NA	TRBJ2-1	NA	TGTGCCTGGAGTGTTAAGGCTGAGCAGTTCTTC	CAWSVKAEQFF
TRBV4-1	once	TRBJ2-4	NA	TGCGCCAGCAGCCAAGATTTGGGTACCAAAAACATTCAGTACTTC	CASSQDLGTKNIQYF
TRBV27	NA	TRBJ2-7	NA	TGTGCCAGCAGTCGCTCCGCTCGGGACAACTACGAGCAGTACTTC	CASSRSARDNYEQYF
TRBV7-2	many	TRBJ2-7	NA	TGTGCCAGTGGGACCTACGAGCAGTACTTC	CASGTYEQYF
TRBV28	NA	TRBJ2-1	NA	TGTGCCAGCAGTTTAACTGGACAGGGACTAAATGAGCAGTTCTTC	CASSLTGQGLNEQFF
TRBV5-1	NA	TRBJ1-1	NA	TGCGCCAGCAGTTTATGGAGCATGAACACTGAAGCTTTCTTT	CASSLWSMNTEAFF
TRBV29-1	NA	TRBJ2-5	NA	TGCAGCACCCGGGACAATTCCTACGGGCAGTACTTC	CSTRDNSYGQYF
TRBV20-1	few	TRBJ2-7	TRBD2	TGCAGTGCTAGAAGGGCTAGCGGGAGCTCCTACGAGCAGTACTTC	CSARRASGSSYEQYF
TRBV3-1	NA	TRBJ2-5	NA	TGTGCCAGCAGCCAAGGCAGAACCCGAGAGACCCAGTACTTC	CASSQGRTRETQYF
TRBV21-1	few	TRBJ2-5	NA	TGTGCCAGCAGCAAAGCGGGCAGGGGGCAAAAAGAGACCCAGTACTTC	CASSKAGRGQKETQYF
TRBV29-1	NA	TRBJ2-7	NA	TGCAGCGTTGAGTTGGGGGGTACCTACGAGCAGTACTTC	CSVELGGTYEQYF
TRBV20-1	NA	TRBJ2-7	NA	TGCAGTGCTAGAGATATGAACACCTCCTACGAGCAGTACTTC	CSARDMNTSYEQYF
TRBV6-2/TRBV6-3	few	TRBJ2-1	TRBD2	TGTGCCAGCAGTTACTCGGGACTAGCGGGAGGTTCCAATGAGCAGTTCTTC	CASSYSGLAGGSNEQFF
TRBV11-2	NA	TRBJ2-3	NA	TGTGCCAGCTCGCCCGTGAGGTCTGGAGGGGCAGATACGCAGTATTTT	CASSPVRSGGADTQYF
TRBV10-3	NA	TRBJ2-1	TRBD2	TGTGCCATCAGTGAGTTATATAGCGGGAGAGGGGACAATGAGCAGTTCTTC	CAISELYSGRGDNEQFF
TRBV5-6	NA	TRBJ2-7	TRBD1	TGTGCCAGCAGCGATCTGAACAGGGGCAAGTACGAGCAGTACTTC	CASSDLNRGKYEQYF